This T cell receptor (beta chain) originates from a study of CD8 T cells in ankylosing spondylitis. General study results and limits: Seemingly characteristic of ankylosing spondylitis blood was a TCR beta motif consisting of several highly homologous variants.

Remarks on this clonotype: Its antigen is unidentified.

As the method for making TCR beta libraries, quantitative 5'-RACE with molecular barcodes was used. TCRdb analysed the 5' RACE reads with MiXCR anew, one entry per CDR3 protein. Counted here are 700,000 or so distinct CDR3 sequences, 15% to 20% occurring once; the ten biggest clones make up around 19%. Per germline, CDR1 MNHEY and CDR2 SVGEGT. Between the trimmed V and J ends, which lost 5 bases and 4 bases, there was a span of 11 bases. This CDR3 is 13 amino acids long. The chain uses TRBV6-2 or TRBV6-3 and TRBJ1-1; TRBD1 might be the D (5 bases). Sequenced: blood, either unsorted or a sorted T cell fraction (not recorded which). The clonotype was recovered from a male donor with ankylosing spondylitis. CDR3 DNA: TGTGCCAGCAGTGGGCGGGGGATCACTGAAGCTTTCTTT. Residues: CASSGRGITEAFF.